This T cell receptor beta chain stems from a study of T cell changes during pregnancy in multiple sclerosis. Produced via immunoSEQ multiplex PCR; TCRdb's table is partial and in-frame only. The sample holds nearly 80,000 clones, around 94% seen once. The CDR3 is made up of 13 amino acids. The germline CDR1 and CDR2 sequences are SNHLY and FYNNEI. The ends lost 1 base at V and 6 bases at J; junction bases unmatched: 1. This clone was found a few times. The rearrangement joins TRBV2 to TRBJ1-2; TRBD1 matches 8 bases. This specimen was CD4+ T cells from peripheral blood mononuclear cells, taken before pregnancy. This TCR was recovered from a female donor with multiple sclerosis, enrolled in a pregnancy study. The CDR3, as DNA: TGTGCCAGCAGTGAAGACAGGGGGAATGGCTACACCTTC. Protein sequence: CASSEDRGNGYTF. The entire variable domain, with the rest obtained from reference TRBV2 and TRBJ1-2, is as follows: EPEVTQTPSHQVTQMGQEVILRCVPISNHLYFYWYRQILGQKVEFLVSFYNNEISEKSEIFDDQFSVERPDGSNFTLKIRSTKLEDSAMYFCASSEDRGNGYTFGSGTRLTVV.